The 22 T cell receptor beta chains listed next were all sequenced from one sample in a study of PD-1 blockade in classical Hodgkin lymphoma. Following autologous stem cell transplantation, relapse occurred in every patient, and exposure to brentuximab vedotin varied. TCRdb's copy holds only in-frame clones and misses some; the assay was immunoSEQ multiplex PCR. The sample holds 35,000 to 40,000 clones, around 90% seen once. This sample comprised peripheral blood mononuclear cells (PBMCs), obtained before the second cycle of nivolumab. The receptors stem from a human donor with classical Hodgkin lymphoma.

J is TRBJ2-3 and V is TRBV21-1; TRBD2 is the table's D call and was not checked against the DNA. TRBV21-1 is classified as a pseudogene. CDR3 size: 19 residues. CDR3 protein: CASSKVRLPSHHGTDTQYF. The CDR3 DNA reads TGTGCCAGCAGCAAAGTCCGTCTGCCTAGCCATCACGGCACAGATACGCAGTATTTT.

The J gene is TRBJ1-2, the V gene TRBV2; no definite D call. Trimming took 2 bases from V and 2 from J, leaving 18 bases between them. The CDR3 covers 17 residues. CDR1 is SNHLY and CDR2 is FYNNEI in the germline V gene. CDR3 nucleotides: TGTGCCAGCAGTGAAACCGCGAGGGATATGGGCAACTATGGCTACACCTTC. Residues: CASSETARDMGNYGYTF.

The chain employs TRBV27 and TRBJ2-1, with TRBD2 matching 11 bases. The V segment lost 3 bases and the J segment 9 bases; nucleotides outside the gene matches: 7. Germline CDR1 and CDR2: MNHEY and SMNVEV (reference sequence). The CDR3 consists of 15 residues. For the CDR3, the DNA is TGTGCCAGCAGTTTTGCTCTAGCGGGAGGCACTGAGCAGTTCTTC. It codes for CASSFALAGGTEQFF.

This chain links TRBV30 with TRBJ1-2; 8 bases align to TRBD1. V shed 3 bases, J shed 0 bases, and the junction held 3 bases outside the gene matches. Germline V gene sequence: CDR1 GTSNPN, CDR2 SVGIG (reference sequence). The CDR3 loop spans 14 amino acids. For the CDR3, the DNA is TGTGCCTGGAGCGTGGGACAGGCTAACTATGGCTACACCTTC. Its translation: CAWSVGQANYGYTF. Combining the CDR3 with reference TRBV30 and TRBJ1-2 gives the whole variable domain SQTIHQWPATLVQPVGSPLSLECTVEGTSNPNLYWYRQAAGRGLQLLFYSVGIGQISSEVPQNLSASRPQDRQFILSSKKLLLSDSGFYLCAWSVGQANYGYTFGSGTRLTVV.

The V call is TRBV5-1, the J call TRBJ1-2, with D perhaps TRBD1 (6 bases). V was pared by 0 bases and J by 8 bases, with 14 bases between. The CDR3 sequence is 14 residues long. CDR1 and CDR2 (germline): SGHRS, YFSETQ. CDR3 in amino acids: CASSLETGWDGYTF. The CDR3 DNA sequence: TGCGCCAGCAGCTTGGAAACAGGGTGGGACGGCTACACCTTC. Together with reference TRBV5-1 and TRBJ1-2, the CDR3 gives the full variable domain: KAGVTQTPRYLIKTRGQQVTLSCSPISGHRSVSWYQQTPGQGLQFLFEYFSETQRNKGNFPGRFSGRQFSNSRSEMNVSTLELGDSALYLCASSLETGWDGYTFGSGTRLTVV.

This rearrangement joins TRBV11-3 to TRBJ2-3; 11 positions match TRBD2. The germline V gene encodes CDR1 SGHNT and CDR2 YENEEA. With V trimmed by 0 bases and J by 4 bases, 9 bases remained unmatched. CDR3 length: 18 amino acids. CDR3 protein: CASSLDGYSGRAADTQYF. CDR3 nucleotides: TGTGCCAGCAGCTTAGATGGTTATAGCGGGAGGGCCGCAGATACGCAGTATTTT.

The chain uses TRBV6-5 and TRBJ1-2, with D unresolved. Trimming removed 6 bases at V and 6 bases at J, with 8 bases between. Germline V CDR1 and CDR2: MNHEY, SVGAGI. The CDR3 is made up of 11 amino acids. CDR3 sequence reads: CASSTPNGYTF. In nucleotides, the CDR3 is TGTGCCAGCAGCACCCCCAATGGCTACACCTTC.

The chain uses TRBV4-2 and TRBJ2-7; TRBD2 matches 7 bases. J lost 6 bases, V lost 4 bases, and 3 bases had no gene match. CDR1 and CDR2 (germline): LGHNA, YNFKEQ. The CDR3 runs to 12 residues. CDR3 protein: CASSREGLEQYF. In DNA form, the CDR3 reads TGTGCCAGCAGCCGGGAGGGTCTCGAGCAGTACTTC.

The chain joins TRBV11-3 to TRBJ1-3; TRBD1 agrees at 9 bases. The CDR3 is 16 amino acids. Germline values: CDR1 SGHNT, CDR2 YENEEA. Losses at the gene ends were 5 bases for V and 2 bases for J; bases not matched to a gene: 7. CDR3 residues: CASSDGQGKTGNTIYF. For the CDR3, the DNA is TGTGCCAGCAGCGACGGACAGGGGAAGACTGGAAACACCATATATTTT. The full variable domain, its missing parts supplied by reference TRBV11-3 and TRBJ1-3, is EAGVVQSPRYKIIEKKQPVAFWCNPISGHNTLYWYLQNLGQGPELLIRYENEEAVDDSQLPKDRFSAERLKGVDSTLKIQPAELGDSAVYLCASSDGQGKTGNTIYFGEGSWLTVV.

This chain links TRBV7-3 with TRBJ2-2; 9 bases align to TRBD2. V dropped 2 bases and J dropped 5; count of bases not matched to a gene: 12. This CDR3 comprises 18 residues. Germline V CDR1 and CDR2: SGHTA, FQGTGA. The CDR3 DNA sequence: TGTGCCAGCAGCTTATCTTCGGCGGGAGGGCCGCGTACCGGGGAGCTGTTTTTT. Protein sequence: CASSLSSAGGPRTGELFF.

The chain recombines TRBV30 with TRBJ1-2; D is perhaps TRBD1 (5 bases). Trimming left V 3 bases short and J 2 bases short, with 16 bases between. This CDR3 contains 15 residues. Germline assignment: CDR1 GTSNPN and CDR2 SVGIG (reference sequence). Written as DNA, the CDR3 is TGTGCCTGGAGGGGGGGAGGAGGGATCAACTATGGCTACACCTTC. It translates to CAWRGGGGINYGYTF.

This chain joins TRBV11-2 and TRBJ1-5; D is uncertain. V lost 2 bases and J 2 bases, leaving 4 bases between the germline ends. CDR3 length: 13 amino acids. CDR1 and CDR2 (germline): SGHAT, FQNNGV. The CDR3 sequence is CASSLRGNQPQHF. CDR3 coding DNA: TGTGCCAGCAGCTTAAGGGGCAATCAGCCCCAGCATTTT. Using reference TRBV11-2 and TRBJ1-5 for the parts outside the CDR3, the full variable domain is EAGVAQSPRYKIIEKRQSVAFWCNPISGHATLYWYQQILGQGPKLLIQFQNNGVVDDSQLPKDRFSAERLKGVDSTLKIQPAKLEDSAVYLCASSLRGNQPQHFGDGTRLSIL.

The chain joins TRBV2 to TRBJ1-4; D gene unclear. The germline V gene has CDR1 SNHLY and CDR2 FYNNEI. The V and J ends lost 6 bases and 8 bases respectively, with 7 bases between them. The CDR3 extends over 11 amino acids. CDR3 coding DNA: TGTGCCAGCAGAGTCTCGGAAAAACTGTTTTTT. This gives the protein CASRVSEKLFF. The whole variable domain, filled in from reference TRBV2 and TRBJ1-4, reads EPEVTQTPSHQVTQMGQEVILRCVPISNHLYFYWYRQILGQKVEFLVSFYNNEISEKSEIFDDQFSVERPDGSNFTLKIRSTKLEDSAMYFCASRVSEKLFFGSGTQLSVL.

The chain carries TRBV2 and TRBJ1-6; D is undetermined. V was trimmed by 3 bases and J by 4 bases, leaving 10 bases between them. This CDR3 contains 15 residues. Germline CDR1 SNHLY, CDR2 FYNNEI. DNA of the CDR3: TGTGCCAGCAGTGATCAAGGCCCGTATAATTCACCCCTCCACTTT. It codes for CASSDQGPYNSPLHF. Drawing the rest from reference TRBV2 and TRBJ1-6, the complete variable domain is EPEVTQTPSHQVTQMGQEVILRCVPISNHLYFYWYRQILGQKVEFLVSFYNNEISEKSEIFDDQFSVERPDGSNFTLKIRSTKLEDSAMYFCASSDQGPYNSPLHFGNGTRLTVT.

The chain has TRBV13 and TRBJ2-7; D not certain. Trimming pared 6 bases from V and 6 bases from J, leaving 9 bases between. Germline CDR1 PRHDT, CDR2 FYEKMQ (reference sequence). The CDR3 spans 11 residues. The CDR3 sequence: CASSPSGEQYF. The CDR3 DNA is TGTGCCAGCAGTCCTTCGGGCGAGCAGTACTTC.

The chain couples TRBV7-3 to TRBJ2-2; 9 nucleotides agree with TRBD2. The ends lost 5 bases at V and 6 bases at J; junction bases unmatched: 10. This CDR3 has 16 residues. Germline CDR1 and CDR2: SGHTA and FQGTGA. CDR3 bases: TGTGCCAGCAGCCCATTAGCGGGAGATATATCCGGGGAGCTGTTTTTT. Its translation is CASSPLAGDISGELFF.

CDR3 sequence (DNA): TGTGCCAGCAGCTCCGGGACAGGAGAATACAATGAGCAGTTCTTC. Translated: CASSSGTGEYNEQFF. This sequence joins TRBV5-4 and TRBJ2-1, with 8 bases lining up with TRBD1. V lost 3 bases, J lost 4 bases, and 6 bases stayed unmatched. The CDR3 spans 15 residues. The germline V gene encodes CDR1 SGHNT and CDR2 YYREEE (reference sequence).

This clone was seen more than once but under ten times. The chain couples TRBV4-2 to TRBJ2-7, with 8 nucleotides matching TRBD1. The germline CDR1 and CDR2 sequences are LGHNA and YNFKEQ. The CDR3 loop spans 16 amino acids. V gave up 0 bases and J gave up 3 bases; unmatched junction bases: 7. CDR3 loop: CASSQELGQANYEQYF. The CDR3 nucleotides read TGTGCCAGCAGCCAAGAACTGGGACAGGCGAACTACGAGCAGTACTTC.

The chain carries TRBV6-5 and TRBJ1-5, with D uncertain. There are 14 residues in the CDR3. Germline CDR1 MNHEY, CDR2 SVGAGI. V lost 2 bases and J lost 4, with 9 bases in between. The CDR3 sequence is CASSYGGRNQPQHF. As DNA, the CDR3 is TGTGCCAGCAGTTACGGTGGGAGGAATCAGCCCCAGCATTTT.

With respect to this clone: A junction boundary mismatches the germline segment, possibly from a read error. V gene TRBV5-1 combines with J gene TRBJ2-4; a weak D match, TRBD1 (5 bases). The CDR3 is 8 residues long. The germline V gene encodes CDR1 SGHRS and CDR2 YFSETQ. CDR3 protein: CASSARDF. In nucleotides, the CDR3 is TGCGCCAGCAGCGCCAGGGACTTC.

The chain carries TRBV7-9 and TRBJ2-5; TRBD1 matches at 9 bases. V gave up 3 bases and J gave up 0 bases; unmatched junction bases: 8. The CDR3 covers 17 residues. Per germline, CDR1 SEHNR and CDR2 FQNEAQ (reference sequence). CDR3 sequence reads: CASSFDRGKTYQETQYF. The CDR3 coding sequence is TGTGCCAGCAGCTTTGACAGGGGGAAAACCTACCAAGAGACCCAGTACTTC.

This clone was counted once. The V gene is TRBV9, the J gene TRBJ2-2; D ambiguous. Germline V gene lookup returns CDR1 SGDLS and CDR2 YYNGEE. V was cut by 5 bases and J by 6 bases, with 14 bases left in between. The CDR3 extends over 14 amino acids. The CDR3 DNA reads TGTGCCAGCAGAATAGTAGGGTCCTCCGGGGAGCTGTTTTTT. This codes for CASRIVGSSGELFF.